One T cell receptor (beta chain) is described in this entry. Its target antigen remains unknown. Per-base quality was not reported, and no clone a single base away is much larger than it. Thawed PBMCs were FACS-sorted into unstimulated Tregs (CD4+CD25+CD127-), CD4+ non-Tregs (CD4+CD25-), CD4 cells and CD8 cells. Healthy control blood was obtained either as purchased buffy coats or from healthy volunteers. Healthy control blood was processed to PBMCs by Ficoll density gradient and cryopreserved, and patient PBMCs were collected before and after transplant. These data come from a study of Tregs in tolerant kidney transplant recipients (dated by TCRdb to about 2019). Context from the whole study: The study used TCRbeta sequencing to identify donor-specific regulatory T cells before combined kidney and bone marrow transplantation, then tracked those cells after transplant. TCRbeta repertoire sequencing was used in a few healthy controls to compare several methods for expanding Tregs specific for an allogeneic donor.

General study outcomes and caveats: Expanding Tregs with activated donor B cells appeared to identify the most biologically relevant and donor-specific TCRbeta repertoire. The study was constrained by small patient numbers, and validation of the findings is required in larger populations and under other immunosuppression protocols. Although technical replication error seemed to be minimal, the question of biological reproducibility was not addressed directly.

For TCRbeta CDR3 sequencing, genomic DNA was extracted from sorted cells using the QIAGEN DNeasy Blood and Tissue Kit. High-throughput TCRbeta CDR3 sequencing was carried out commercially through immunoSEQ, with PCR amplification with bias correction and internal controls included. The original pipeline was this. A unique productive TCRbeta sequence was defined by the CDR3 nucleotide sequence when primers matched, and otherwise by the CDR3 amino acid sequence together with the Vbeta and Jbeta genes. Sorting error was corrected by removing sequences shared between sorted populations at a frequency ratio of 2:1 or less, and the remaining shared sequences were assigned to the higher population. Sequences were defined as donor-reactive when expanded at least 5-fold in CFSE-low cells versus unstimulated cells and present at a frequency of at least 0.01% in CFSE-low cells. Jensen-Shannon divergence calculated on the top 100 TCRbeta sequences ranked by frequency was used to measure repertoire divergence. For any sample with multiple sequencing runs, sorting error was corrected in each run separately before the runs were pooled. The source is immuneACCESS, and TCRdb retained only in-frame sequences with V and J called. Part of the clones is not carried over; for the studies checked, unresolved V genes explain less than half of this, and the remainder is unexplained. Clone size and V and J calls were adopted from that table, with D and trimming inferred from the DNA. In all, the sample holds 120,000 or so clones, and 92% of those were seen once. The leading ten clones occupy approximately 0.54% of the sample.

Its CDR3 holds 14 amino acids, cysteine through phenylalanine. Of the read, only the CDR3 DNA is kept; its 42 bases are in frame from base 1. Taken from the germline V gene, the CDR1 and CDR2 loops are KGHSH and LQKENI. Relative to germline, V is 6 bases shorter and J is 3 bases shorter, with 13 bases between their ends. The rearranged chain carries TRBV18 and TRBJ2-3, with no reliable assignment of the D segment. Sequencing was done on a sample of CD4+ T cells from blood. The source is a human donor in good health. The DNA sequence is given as TGTGCCAGCTCCAAGACGGCCGGAACAGATACGCAGTATTTT. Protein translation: CASSKTAGTDTQYF.